What follows are 5 T cell receptor beta chains derived from one specimen sequenced in a study of Graves' ophthalmopathy and Graves' hyperthyroidism. Transcripts of RNA were the source for amplifying TCR beta CDR3 regions. First-round RT-PCR with HTBI primers preceded a second-round multiplex PCR. TCRdb re-derived calls from the multiplex PCR reads in MiXCR, one entry per CDR3 protein. The sample lists around 470,000 distinct CDR3 sequences; about 15% were seen once. Sequencing input: blood. The receptors derive from a woman aged 25 to 39 with Graves' ophthalmopathy.

The rearrangement joins TRBV19 to TRBJ1-6; D is ambiguous. The V end was cut by 6 bases, the J end by 8 bases, with 14 bases between. The CDR3 extends over 14 amino acids. Looked up from germline, CDR1 is LNHDA and CDR2 is SQIVND (reference sequence). The chain's CDR3 is CASSPDTGDSPLHF. In DNA, the CDR3 is TGTGCCAGTAGCCCTGATACGGGCGATTCACCCCTCCACTTT.

This clonotype was detected once. The chain recombines TRBV6-1 with TRBJ1-1; TRBD1 might be the D (5 bases). V was pared by 5 bases and J by 2 bases, with 12 bases between. Germline CDR1 is MNHNS and CDR2 is SASEGT. The CDR3 extends over 14 amino acids. The DNA of the CDR3 is TGTGCCAGCAGTACATTGACAGATAACACTGAAGCTTTCTTT. It translates to CASSTLTDNTEAFF.

The chain has TRBV6-5 and TRBJ1-1; tentative D call: TRBD1 (5 bases). V lost 1 base, J lost 10 bases, and 16 bases lay in between. Germline values: CDR1 MNHEY, CDR2 SVGAGI. The CDR3 length is 14 residues. CDR3 sequence reads: CASSYWGGREGAFF. CDR3 bases: TGTGCCAGCAGTTACTGGGGGGGACGGGAGGGAGCTTTCTTT.

The sample holds many counts of this clonotype. A much larger clone sits a single nucleotide away, making a read error possible. The chain is built from TRBV12-3 or TRBV12-4 and TRBJ1-1; tentative D call: TRBD1 (5 bases). This CDR3 contains 15 residues. The CDR3 protein is CASSLPGRSNIEAFF. The CDR3 coding sequence is TGTGCCAGCAGCCTCCCAGGGAGGTCGAACATTGAAGCTTTCTTT.

This clonotype has at least ten counts. The CDR3 sequence: CASSDTAAKETQYF. As DNA, the CDR3 is TGTGCCAGTAGCGATACGGCAGCTAAAGAGACCCAGTACTTC. The rearrangement uses TRBV19 and TRBJ2-5; D is undetermined. The CDR3 extends over 14 amino acids. Germline-derived CDR1 and CDR2 are LNHDA and SQIVND (reference sequence). Trimming took 6 bases from V and 3 from J, leaving 14 bases between them.